This T cell receptor (beta chain) is from a study of blood T cell repertoires in COVID-19. Study overall: Samples taken during acute and convalescent COVID-19 were collected in the United States, Italy and Spain.

Symptom resolution, clearance, or two negative PCRs marked donors in Cohort 3 as recovered. Assay used: immunoSEQ multiplex PCR; TCRdb lists only in-frame clones, some missing. The sample lists around 300,000 clones; around 89% were seen once. Germline V lookup: CDR1 SGHTA, CDR2 FQGNSA. The CDR3 is 15 residues long. Unmatched junction bases numbered 7, after V lost 7 bases and J lost 1 base. The TCR sequence derives from a woman aged 50 to 65 who had recovered from COVID-19. The sequencing input was PBMCs or T cells enriched from blood (not recorded which). V usage is TRBV7-2 and J usage is TRBJ2-5; TRBD1 agrees at 9 bases. As DNA, the CDR3 is TGTGCCAGCAACCTGGGACAGGGATTCCAAGAGACCCAGTACTTC. Translated, it gives CASNLGQGFQETQYF.